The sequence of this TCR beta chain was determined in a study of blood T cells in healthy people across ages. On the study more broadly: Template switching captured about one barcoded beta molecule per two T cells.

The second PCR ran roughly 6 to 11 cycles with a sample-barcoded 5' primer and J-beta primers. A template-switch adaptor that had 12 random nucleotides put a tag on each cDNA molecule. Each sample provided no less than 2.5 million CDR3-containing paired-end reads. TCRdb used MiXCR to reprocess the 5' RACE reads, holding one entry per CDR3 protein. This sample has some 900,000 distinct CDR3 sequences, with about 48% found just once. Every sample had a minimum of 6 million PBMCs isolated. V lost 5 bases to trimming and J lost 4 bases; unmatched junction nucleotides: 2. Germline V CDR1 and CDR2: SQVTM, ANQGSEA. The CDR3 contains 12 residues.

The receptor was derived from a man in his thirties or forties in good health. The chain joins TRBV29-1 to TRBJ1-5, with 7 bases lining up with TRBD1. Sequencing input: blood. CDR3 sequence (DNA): TGCAGCGTTCAGGGGGTAAATCAGCCCCAGCATTTT. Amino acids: CSVQGVNQPQHF.